This T cell receptor (beta chain) was sequenced during a study of T cell repertoires in cytomegalovirus infection. Unmatched junction bases numbered 7, after V lost 5 bases and J lost 2 bases. The CDR3 is made up of 16 amino acids. CDR1 is LGHNA, CDR2 YNFKEQ, per germline. One entry per CDR3 protein, called by TCRdb with MiXCR from the reads. The sample has some 200,000 distinct CDR3 sequences, about a tenth seen once. The receptor's source is a human donor in good health (CMV status not recorded). Some clones in this sample may be carry-over from other donors' samples. V usage is TRBV4-2 and J usage is TRBJ2-3; 10 nucleotides agree with TRBD2. Sequencing used PBMCs. Written as DNA, the CDR3 is TGTGCCAGCAGCGGGAGCGGGAGGGGAACCACAGATACGCAGTATTTT. It encodes CASSGSGRGTTDTQYF.